The next 3 T cell receptor beta chains were all read from a single sample in a study of blood T cell repertoires in COVID-19. The data were produced by immunoSEQ multiplex PCR, yet TCRdb's version contains in-frame clones alone and is incomplete. The repertoire holds 250,000 to 300,000 clones, with more than 85% as singletons. Sequencing used peripheral blood. These receptors were collected from a young man with active or convalescent COVID-19.

The CDR3 DNA is TGTGCCAGCAGATTAAGGGGTGCCTCCACAGATACGCAGTATTTT. This codes for CASRLRGASTDTQYF. The rearrangement joins TRBV11-2 to TRBJ2-3; TRBD1 is a possible D gene (5 bases). The CDR3 sequence is 15 residues long. The germline V gene has CDR1 SGHAT and CDR2 FQNNGV. The V end was cut by 6 bases, the J end by 2 bases, with 15 bases between.

In nucleotides, the CDR3 is TGTGCCAGCAGCGCCTCGGGACAGAGTAATTCACCCCTCCACTTT. Its protein product is CASSASGQSNSPLHF. This chain joins TRBV7-2 and TRBJ1-6; TRBD1 agrees at 7 bases. This CDR3 contains 15 residues. CDR1 is SGHTA, CDR2 FQGNSA, per germline. The V segment lost 5 bases and the J segment 6 bases; nucleotides outside the gene matches: 7.

The gene calls are TRBV6-5 and TRBJ2-1; 9 bases line up with TRBD2. Trimming at V came to 10 bases and at J to 7 bases, leaving 11 bases not matched to a gene. CDR3 length equals 14 residues. Germline loops: CDR1 MNHEY, CDR2 SVGAGI. The CDR3 DNA reads as TGTGCCACCACGGCGGGGGGGCCCTGGAATGAGCAGTTCTTC. Its translation is CATTAGGPWNEQFF.